This T cell receptor (beta chain) was retrieved from a study of CD8+ T cells in alopecia areata. PBMCs, the starting material, were the source of sorted CD4+ and CD8+ T cells. This CDR3 region has 13 residues. In germline, CDR1 is SQVTM, CDR2 ANQGSEA. Between the trimmed V and J ends, which lost 4 bases and 0 bases, there was a span of 6 bases. Sequencing templates came from extracted RNA that was reverse transcribed into cDNA. Assay used: immunoSEQ multiplex PCR; TCRdb lists only in-frame clones, some missing. The sample has 45,000 to 70,000 clones; about 96% are singletons. The sample in question was CD8+ T cells sorted from blood, obtained at week 0. The genes are TRBV29-1 and TRBJ2-2; D ambiguous. The sequence came from a human donor with alopecia areata. CDR3 DNA sequence: TGCAGCGTTGCCAACTCGAACACCGGGGAGCTGTTTTTT. It is translated as CSVANSNTGELFF.